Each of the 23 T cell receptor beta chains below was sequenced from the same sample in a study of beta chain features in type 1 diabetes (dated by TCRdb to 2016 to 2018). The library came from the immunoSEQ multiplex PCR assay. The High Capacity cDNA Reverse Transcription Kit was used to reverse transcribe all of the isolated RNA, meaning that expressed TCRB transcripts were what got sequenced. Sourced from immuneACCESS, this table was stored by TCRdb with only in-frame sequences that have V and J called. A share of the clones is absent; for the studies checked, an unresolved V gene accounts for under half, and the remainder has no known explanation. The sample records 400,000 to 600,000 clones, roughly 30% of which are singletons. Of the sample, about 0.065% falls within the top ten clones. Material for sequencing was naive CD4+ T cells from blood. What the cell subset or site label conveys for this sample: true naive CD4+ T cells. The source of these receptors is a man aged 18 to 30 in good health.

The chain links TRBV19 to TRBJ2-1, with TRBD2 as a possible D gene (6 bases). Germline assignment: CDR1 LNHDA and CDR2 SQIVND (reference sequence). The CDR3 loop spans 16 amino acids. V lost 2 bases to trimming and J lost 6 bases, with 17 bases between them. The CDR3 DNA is TGTGCCAGTAGTATACGGGGCGCGGGGAACCGCAATGAGCAGTTCTTC. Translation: CASSIRGAGNRNEQFF.

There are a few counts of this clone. Written as DNA, the CDR3 is TGTGCCAGCAGCGCCGGCCTGACCCTGGAGACCCAGTACTTC. This gives the protein CASSAGLTLETQYF. This chain joins TRBV9 and TRBJ2-5; D is uncertain. The CDR3 is made up of 14 amino acids. The ends were cut back, 3 bases at V and 5 bases at J, with 14 bases in the middle. CDR1 SGDLS and CDR2 YYNGEE come from the germline V gene.

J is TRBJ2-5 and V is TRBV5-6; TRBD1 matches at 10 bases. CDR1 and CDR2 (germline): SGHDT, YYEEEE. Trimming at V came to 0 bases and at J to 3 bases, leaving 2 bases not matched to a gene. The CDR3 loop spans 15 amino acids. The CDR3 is CASSLAGTGEETQYF. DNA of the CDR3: TGTGCCAGCAGCTTGGCCGGGACAGGGGAAGAGACCCAGTACTTC.

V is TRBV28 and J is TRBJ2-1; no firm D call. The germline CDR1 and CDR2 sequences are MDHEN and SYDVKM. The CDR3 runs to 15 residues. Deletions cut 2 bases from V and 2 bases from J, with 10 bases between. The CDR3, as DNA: TGTGCCAGCAGTTTAGTCGGCGCAGCCTACAATGAGCAGTTCTTC. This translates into CASSLVGAAYNEQFF. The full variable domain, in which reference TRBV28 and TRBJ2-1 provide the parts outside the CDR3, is DVKVTQSSRYLVKRTGEKVFLECVQDMDHENMFWYRQDPGLGLRLIYFSYDVKMKEKGDIPEGYSVSREKKERFSLILESASTNQTSMYLCASSLVGAAYNEQFFGPGTRLTVL.

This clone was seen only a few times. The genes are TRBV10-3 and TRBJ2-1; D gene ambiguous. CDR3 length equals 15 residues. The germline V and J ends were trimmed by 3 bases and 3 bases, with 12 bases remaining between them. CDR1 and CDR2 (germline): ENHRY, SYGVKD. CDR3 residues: CAISDGAWGYNEQFF. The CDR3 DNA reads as TGTGCCATCAGTGACGGCGCTTGGGGCTACAATGAGCAGTTCTTC.

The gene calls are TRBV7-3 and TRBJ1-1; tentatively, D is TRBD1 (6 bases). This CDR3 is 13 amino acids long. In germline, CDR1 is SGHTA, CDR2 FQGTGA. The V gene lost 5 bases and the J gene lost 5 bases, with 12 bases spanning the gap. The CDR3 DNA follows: TGTGCCAGCAGCCCGGACAGAGTGACTGAAGCTTTCTTT. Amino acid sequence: CASSPDRVTEAFF.

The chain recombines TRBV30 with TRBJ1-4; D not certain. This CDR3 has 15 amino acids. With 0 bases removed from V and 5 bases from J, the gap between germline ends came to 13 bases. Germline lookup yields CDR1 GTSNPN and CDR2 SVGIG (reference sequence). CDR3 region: CAWSVKSARNEKLFF. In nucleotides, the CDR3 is TGTGCCTGGAGTGTAAAGTCGGCCCGAAATGAAAAACTGTTTTTT.

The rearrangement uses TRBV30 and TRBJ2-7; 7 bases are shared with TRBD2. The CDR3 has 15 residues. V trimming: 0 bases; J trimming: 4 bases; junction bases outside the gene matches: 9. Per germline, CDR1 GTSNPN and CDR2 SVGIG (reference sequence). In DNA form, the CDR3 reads TGTGCCTGGAGTGTACTTGGCGGGAGAGTGTACGAGCAGTACTTC. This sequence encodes CAWSVLGGRVYEQYF.

This CDR3 reads CASSSSSYNEQFF. The CDR3, as DNA: TGTGCCAGCAGCTCTAGCTCCTACAATGAGCAGTTCTTC. The chain uses TRBV7-3 and TRBJ2-1; the D is unclear. Germline V CDR1 and CDR2: SGHTA, FQGTGA. This CDR3 spans 13 amino acids. V was pared by 4 bases and J by 0 bases, with 4 bases between.

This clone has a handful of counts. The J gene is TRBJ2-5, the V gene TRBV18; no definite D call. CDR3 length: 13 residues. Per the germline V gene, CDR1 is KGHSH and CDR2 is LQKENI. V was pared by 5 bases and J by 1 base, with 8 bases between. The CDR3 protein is CASSIHSQETQYF. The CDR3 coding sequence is TGTGCCAGCTCAATCCACAGCCAAGAGACCCAGTACTTC.

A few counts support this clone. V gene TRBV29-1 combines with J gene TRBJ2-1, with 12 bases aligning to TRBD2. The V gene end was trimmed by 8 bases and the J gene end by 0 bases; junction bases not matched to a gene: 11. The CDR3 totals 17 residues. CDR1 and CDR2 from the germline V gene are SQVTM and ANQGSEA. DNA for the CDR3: TGCAGCTTCTGCTCCGGGACTAGCGGGTCCTCCTACAATGAGCAGTTCTTC. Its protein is CSFCSGTSGSSYNEQFF.

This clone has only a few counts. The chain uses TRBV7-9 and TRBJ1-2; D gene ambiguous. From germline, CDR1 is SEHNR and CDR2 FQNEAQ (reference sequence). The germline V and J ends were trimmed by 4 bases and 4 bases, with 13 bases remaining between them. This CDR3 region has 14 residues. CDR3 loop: CASSSAGFSYGYTF. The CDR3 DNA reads TGTGCCAGCAGCTCTGCAGGCTTCTCCTATGGCTACACCTTC.

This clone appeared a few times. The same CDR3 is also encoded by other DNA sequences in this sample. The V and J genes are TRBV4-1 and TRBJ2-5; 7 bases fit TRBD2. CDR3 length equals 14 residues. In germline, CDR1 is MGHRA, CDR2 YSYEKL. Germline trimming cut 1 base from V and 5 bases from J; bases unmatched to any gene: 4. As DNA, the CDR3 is TGCGCCAGCAGCCAAGTTGCGGGAGTTGAGACCCAGTACTTC. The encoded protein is CASSQVAGVETQYF.

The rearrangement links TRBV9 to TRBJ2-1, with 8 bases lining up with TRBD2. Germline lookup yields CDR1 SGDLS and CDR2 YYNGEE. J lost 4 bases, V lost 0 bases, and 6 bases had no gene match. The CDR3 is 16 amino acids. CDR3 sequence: CASSVEDPSGYNEQFF. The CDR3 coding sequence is TGTGCCAGCAGCGTAGAGGACCCTAGCGGGTACAATGAGCAGTTCTTC.

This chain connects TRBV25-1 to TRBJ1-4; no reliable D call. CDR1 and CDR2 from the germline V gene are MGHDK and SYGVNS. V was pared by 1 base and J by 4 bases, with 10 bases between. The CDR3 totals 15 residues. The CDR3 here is CASSEWKGNNEKLFF. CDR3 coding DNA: TGTGCCAGCAGTGAATGGAAGGGCAATAATGAAAAACTGTTTTTT.

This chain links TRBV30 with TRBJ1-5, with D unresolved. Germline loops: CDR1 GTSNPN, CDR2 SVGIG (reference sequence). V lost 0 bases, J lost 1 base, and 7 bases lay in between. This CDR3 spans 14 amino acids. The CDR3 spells CAWSVDFSNQPQHF. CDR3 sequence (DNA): TGTGCCTGGAGTGTAGATTTCAGCAATCAGCCCCAGCATTTT. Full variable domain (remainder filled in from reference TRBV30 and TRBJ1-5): SQTIHQWPATLVQPVGSPLSLECTVEGTSNPNLYWYRQAAGRGLQLLFYSVGIGQISSEVPQNLSASRPQDRQFILSSKKLLLSDSGFYLCAWSVDFSNQPQHFGDGTRLSIL.

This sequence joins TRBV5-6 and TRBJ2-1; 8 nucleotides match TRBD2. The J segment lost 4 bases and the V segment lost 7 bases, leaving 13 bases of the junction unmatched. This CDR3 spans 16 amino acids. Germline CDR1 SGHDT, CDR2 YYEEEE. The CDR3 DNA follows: TGTGCCAGCTCGTCCACTAGCGGCAGGGGTTACAATGAGCAGTTCTTC. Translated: CASSSTSGRGYNEQFF.

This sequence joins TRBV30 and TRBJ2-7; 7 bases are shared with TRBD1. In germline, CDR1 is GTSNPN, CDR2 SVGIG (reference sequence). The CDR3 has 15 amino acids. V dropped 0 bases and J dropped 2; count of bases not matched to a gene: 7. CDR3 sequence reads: CAWSVPRGLAYEQYF. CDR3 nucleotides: TGTGCCTGGAGTGTACCGAGGGGGCTCGCCTACGAGCAGTACTTC.

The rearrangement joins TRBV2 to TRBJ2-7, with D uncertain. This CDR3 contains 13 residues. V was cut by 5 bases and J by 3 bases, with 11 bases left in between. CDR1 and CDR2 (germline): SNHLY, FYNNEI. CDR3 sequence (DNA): TGTGCCAGCAGTTTCAGCGCTGACTACGAGCAGTACTTC. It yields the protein CASSFSADYEQYF.

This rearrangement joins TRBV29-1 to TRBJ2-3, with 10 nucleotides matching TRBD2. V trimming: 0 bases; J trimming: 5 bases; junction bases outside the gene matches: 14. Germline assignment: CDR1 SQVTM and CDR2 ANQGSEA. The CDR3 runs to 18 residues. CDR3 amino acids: CSVEDRSRVAGGLDTQYF. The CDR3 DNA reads TGCAGCGTTGAAGACCGGAGTAGAGTAGCGGGAGGCCTAGATACGCAGTATTTT.

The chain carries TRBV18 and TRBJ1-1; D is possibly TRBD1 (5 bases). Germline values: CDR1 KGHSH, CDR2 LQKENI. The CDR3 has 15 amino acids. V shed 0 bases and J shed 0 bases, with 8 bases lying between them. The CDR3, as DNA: TGTGCCAGCTCACCACCGGGACGGATGAACACTGAAGCTTTCTTT. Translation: CASSPPGRMNTEAFF.

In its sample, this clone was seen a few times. CDR3 sequence: CAWDTGGIGYTF. In DNA form, the CDR3 reads TGTGCCTGGGACACAGGGGGTATCGGCTACACCTTC. The chain is built from TRBV30 and TRBJ1-2, with 8 positions matching TRBD1. This CDR3 contains 12 residues. V lost 5 bases and J lost 8; bases outside the gene matches: 7. Germline V gene lookup returns CDR1 GTSNPN and CDR2 SVGIG (reference sequence).

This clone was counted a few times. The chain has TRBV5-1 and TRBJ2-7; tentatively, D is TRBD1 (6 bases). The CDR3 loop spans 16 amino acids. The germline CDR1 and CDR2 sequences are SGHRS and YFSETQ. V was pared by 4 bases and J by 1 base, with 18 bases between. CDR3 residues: CASSLEQGSRSYEQYF. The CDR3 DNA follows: TGCGCCAGCAGCCTGGAACAGGGATCACGGTCCTACGAGCAGTACTTC. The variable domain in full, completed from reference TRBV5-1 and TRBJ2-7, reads KAGVTQTPRYLIKTRGQQVTLSCSPISGHRSVSWYQQTPGQGLQFLFEYFSETQRNKGNFPGRFSGRQFSNSRSEMNVSTLELGDSALYLCASSLEQGSRSYEQYFGPGTRLTVT.